This record concerns one T cell receptor (beta chain) sequence. What it binds is unknown. This sample was included in a study of CD8 T cells in ankylosing spondylitis. With molecular barcodes, quantitative 5'-RACE was used to make the TCR beta libraries. TCRdb analysed the 5' RACE reads with MiXCR anew, one entry per CDR3 protein. The sample has some 220,000 distinct CDR3 sequences, 7% to 10% seen once. The study's findings and limits: There were earlier reports of some motif variants in reactive arthritis synovial fluid and blood. Seven to nine highly homologous variants formed a TCR beta motif that appeared characteristic of ankylosing spondylitis blood.

V dropped 3 bases and J dropped 6; count of bases not matched to a gene: 5. The V gene's germline CDR1 is SGHKS and CDR2 YYEKEE (reference sequence). The CDR3 runs 13 residues. The receptor's source is a female donor with ankylosing spondylitis or in good health (not recorded which). The sample consisted of blood, either unsorted or a sorted T cell fraction (not recorded which). The chain employs TRBV5-5 and TRBJ2-7; 8 bases align to TRBD1. The CDR3 is CASSSGQGSEQYF. The CDR3 coding sequence is TGTGCCAGCAGCTCTGGACAGGGAAGCGAGCAGTACTTC.